The T cell receptor (beta chain) under discussion was sequenced for a study of PD-1 blockade in classical Hodgkin lymphoma. As regards this clone: The antigen is not known.

TCRdb's copy holds only in-frame clones and misses some; the assay was immunoSEQ multiplex PCR. The profile shows roughly 9,100 clones, over 80% of them singletons. Trimming removed 5 bases from V and 4 bases from J, with 5 bases in between. CDR1 and CDR2 from the germline V gene are MNHEY and SMNVEV (reference sequence). The CDR3 is 12 residues long. Overall study findings and caveats: Repertoire difference causes, possibly disease activity or prior therapy, remain undefined.

This sample's time point: cycle 4 day 1 (C4D1), after more than 5 weeks of nivolumab. The patients all showed relapse after autologous stem cell transplantation, while their brentuximab vedotin exposure varied. The rearrangement uses TRBV27 and TRBJ2-2; D gene unclear. Sample: peripheral blood mononuclear cells (PBMCs), taken before the fourth cycle of nivolumab. The sequence derives from a human donor with classical Hodgkin lymphoma. The CDR3 DNA reads as TGTGCCAGCAGTGAGGCCACCGGGGAGCTGTTTTTT. The encoded protein is CASSEATGELFF.